This T cell receptor beta chain was captured by sequencing in a study of T cells in Graves' hyperthyroidism and ophthalmopathy. RNA transcripts served as the template for amplifying TCR beta CDR3 regions. Using the HTBI primer set, a first-round RT-PCR was run on the TCR CDR3. In TCRdb, the multiplex PCR reads were re-called with MiXCR into one record per CDR3 protein. The sample includes about 210,000 distinct CDR3 sequences, roughly 15% of them seen just once. Germline trimming cut 5 bases from V and 6 bases from J; bases unmatched to any gene: 7. The CDR3 is 13 amino acids. This clonotype was recorded at least ten times.

V gene TRBV12-3 or TRBV12-4 combines with J gene TRBJ2-7; 7 nucleotides agree with TRBD2. The receptor was derived from a man aged 50 or older with Graves' hyperthyroidism. The sequenced material came from blood. The DNA of the CDR3 is TGTGCCAGCAGTCCTCCGGGGGGTTTCGAGCAGTACTTC. Its protein is CASSPPGGFEQYF.